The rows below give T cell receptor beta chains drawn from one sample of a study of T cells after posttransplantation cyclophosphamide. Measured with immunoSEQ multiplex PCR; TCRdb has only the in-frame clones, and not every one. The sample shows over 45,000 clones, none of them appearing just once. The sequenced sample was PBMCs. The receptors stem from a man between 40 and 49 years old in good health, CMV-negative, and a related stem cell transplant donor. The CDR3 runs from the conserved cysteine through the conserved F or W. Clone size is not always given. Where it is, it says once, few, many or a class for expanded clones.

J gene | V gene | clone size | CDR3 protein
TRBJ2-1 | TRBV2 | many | CASMISAYNEQFF
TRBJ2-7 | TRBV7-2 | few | CASSSGRDLAGIEQYF
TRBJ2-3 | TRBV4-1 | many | CASSQRSFREPLVDTQYF
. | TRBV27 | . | CASSSGAGYYEQYF
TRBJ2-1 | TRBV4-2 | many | CASSQDPEVAYNEQFF
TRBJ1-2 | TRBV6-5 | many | CASSYSRGNYGYTF
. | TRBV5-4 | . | CASSFQDYEQYF
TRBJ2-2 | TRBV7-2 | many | CASSPSTGGLAGELFF
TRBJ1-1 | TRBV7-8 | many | CASSLDREVNTEAFF
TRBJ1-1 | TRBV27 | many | CASSLTPPRGHSGITFF
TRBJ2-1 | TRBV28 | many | CASRSSLSRSYNEQFF
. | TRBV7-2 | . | CASSSYQAGGPRFYEQYF
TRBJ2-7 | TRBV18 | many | CASSPNNYEQYF